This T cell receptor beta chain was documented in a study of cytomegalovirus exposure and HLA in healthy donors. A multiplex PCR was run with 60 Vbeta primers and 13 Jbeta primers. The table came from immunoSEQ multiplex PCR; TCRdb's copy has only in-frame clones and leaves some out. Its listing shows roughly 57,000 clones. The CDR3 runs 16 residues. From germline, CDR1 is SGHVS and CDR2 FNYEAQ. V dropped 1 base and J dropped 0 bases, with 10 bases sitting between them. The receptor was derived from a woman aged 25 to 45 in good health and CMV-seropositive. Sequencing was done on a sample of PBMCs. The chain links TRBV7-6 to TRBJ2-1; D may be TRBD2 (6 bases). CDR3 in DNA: TGTGCCAGCAGCTTAGGTTTCGGGAGCTCCTACAATGAGCAGTTCTTC. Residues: CASSLGFGSSYNEQFF.